One sample yielded the 9 T cell receptor beta chains listed below, sequenced in a study of CDR3 diversity in severe acne. TCRdb recomputed calls from the PCR reads with MiXCR, one row per CDR3 protein. The sample has about 97,000 distinct CDR3 sequences; roughly half are singletons. Specimen: blood. Every receptor here comes from a male donor with acne.

The chain uses TRBV28 and TRBJ2-4; D gene uncertain. The CDR3 runs 11 residues. The V gene lost 7 bases and the J gene lost 15 bases, with 16 bases spanning the gap. Germline-derived CDR1 and CDR2 are MDHEN and SYDVKM. The CDR3: CASNRRNSLYF. The CDR3 coding sequence is TGTGCCAGCAACAGAAGAAACAGTCTGTACTTC.

The chain recombines TRBV7-6 with TRBJ2-5; 7 bases match TRBD1. With V trimmed by 2 bases and J by 4 bases, 7 bases remained unmatched. This CDR3 has 15 residues. CDR1 and CDR2 from the germline V gene are SGHVS and FNYEAQ. The CDR3 DNA reads TGTGCCAGCAGCTTACTGATACAGGGGCGAGAGACCCAGTACTTC. Protein product: CASSLLIQGRETQYF.

This clonotype was detected a few times. The rearrangement links TRBV7-2 to TRBJ1-2; 7 bases align to TRBD1. From germline, CDR1 is SGHTA and CDR2 FQGNSA. The CDR3 covers 15 residues. The V gene end was trimmed by 2 bases and the J gene end by 3 bases; junction bases not matched to a gene: 6. In nucleotides, the CDR3 is TGTGCCAGCAGCTTACTCAGACAGGGACACTATGGCTACACCTTC. Translating it yields CASSLLRQGHYGYTF.

This clonotype has only a few counts. A read error is possible here, since a much larger clone lies one base away. V usage is TRBV5-6 and J usage is TRBJ2-7; 8 bases are a match to TRBD2. The CDR3 has 17 amino acids. Germline-derived CDR1 and CDR2 are SGHDT and YYEEEE. The junction had 10 bases not matched to a gene; V was cut back by 2 bases and J by 0 bases. This CDR3 is CASSFGLAGMPSYEQYF. The CDR3 DNA reads TGTGCCAGCAGCTTTGGGCTAGCGGGCATGCCCTCCTACGAGCAGTACTTC.

A word on this clonotype: This clone may be a read error of a much larger clone one base away. Given the absence of the conserved phenylalanine or tryptophan at the CDR3 end, a read error is likely. The chain uses TRBV5-1 and TRBJ1-1; no definite D call. Trimming cost V 1 base and J 1 base, with 5 bases left between them. This CDR3 has 13 residues. Germline assignment: CDR1 SGHRS and CDR2 YFSETQ. DNA of the CDR3: TGCGCCAGCAGCTTGAACCAGAACACTGAAGCTTTCATT. Translated: CASSLNQNTEAFI.

The V gene is TRBV7-9, the J gene TRBJ2-2; 8 positions match TRBD1. Losses at the gene ends were 2 bases for V and 1 base for J; bases not matched to a gene: 6. The CDR3 totals 17 residues. In germline, CDR1 is SEHNR, CDR2 FQNEAQ (reference sequence). The CDR3 DNA follows: TGTGCCAGCAGCTTAACGAAGGACAGGGTGAACACCGGGGAGCTGTTTTTT. Its protein is CASSLTKDRVNTGELFF. Variable domain in full (rest from reference TRBV7-9 and TRBJ2-2): DTGVSQNPRHKITKRGQNVTFRCDPISEHNRLYWYRQTLGQGPEFLTYFQNEAQLEKSRLLSDRFSAERPKGSFSTLEIQRTEQGDSAMYLCASSLTKDRVNTGELFFGEGSRLTVL.

The V and J genes are TRBV6-5 and TRBJ2-1; D possibly corresponds to TRBD2 (6 bases). V dropped 6 bases and J dropped 0 bases, with 24 bases sitting between them. This CDR3 is built from 19 residues. From germline, CDR1 is MNHEY and CDR2 SVGAGI. DNA for the CDR3: TGTGCCAGCAGGCCGGGACTCCGAACGAGAGAAACCTCCTACAATGAGCAGTTCTTC. It is translated as CASRPGLRTRETSYNEQFF.

This clonotype was picked up a small number of times. The rearrangement joins TRBV28 to TRBJ2-7, with 10 bases matching TRBD1. The CDR3 extends over 14 amino acids. CDR1 is MDHEN, CDR2 SYDVKM, per germline. V shed 5 bases, J shed 4 bases, and the junction held 5 bases outside the gene matches. In DNA, the CDR3 is TGTGCCAGCAGTGCCGGACAGGGGGGATACGAGCAGTACTTC. Its translation: CASSAGQGGYEQYF.

This clonotype was recorded only once. A read error may be the cause here, since a much bigger clone is one base away. The gene calls are TRBV5-1 and TRBJ1-1; D call uncertain. This CDR3 has 13 amino acids. Germline V CDR1 and CDR2: SGHRS, YFSETQ. The chain's CDR3 is CASFSRENTGAFF. For the CDR3, the DNA is TGCGCCAGCTTTTCCCGGGAGAACACTGGAGCTTTCTTT.